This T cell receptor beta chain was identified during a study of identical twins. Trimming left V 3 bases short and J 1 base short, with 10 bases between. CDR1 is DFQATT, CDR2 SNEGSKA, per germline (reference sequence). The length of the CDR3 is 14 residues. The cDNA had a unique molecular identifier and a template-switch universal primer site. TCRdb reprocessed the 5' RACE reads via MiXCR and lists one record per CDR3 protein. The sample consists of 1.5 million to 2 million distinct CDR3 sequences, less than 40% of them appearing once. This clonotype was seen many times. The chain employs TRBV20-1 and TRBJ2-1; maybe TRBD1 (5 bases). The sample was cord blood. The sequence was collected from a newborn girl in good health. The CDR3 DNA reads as TGCAGTGCTAGGGGCAGGGTATCCTACAATGAGCAGTTCTTC. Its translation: CSARGRVSYNEQFF.